A single sample is the source of the 18 T cell receptor beta chains below, sequenced in a study of blood T cell repertoires in COVID-19. The protocol was immunoSEQ multiplex PCR, while the TCRdb copy is restricted to in-frame clones and leaves out a portion. The sample lists about 270,000 clones; around 86% were seen once. Specimen: PBMCs or T cells enriched from blood (not recorded which). The receptor source for this set is a man between 18 and 35 years old who had recovered from COVID-19.

The V call is TRBV5-5, the J call TRBJ1-1; unclear D gene. Germline CDR1 and CDR2: SGHKS and YYEKEE (reference sequence). The CDR3 is 15 amino acids. Trimming cost V 4 bases and J 4 bases, with 17 bases left between them. CDR3 loop: CASSPSPVRGTEAFF. For the CDR3, the DNA is TGTGCCAGCAGCCCAAGCCCGGTGAGAGGCACTGAAGCTTTCTTT.

The chain uses TRBV19 and TRBJ2-7, with 8 nucleotides matching TRBD1. Germline V CDR1 and CDR2: LNHDA, SQIVND (reference sequence). The ends lost 5 bases at V and 5 bases at J; junction bases unmatched: 11. CDR3 size: 15 residues. This CDR3 is CASSSWGRGPDEQYF. The DNA for the CDR3 is TGTGCCAGTAGTTCTTGGGGCAGGGGGCCCGACGAGCAGTACTTC.

V and J are TRBV25-1 and TRBJ1-2, with D perhaps TRBD1 (6 bases). V shed 2 bases and J shed 3 bases, with 19 bases lying between them. The germline gives CDR1 MGHDK, CDR2 SYGVNS. The CDR3 is 17 amino acids. CDR3 coding DNA: TGTGCCAGCAGTGAACGACAGCCCAGGGGCATCTACTATGGCTACACCTTC. Protein product: CASSERQPRGIYYGYTF.

V is TRBV5-1 and J is TRBJ1-2; a possible D gene is TRBD1 (5 bases). The CDR3 loop spans 12 amino acids. Trimming took off 8 bases at V and 3 bases at J, with 11 bases between the two ends. The germline gives CDR1 SGHRS, CDR2 YFSETQ. The CDR3 reads CASQDSHYGYTF. The CDR3 DNA sequence: TGCGCCAGTCAAGACAGTCACTATGGCTACACCTTC.

V is TRBV5-1 and J is TRBJ2-7; 11 nucleotides line up with TRBD2. The CDR3 sequence is 15 residues long. J lost 5 bases, V lost 4 bases, and 8 bases had no gene match. Per germline, CDR1 SGHRS and CDR2 YFSETQ. The CDR3 nucleotides are TGCGCCAGCAGCCTGCAGAGACTAGCGGGAAACGAGCAGTACTTC. Its protein is CASSLQRLAGNEQYF.

This clone was seen a handful of times. The chain is built from TRBV5-5 and TRBJ1-5; 7 positions match TRBD1. The CDR3 runs to 15 residues. The germline gives CDR1 SGHKS, CDR2 YYEKEE (reference sequence). The J segment lost 3 bases and the V segment lost 4 bases, leaving 7 bases of the junction unmatched. The CDR3 protein is CASSQGQAINQPQHF. Here the CDR3 DNA reads TGTGCCAGCAGCCAAGGACAGGCGATCAATCAGCCCCAGCATTTT.

This clone was observed a few times. The chain carries TRBV5-6 and TRBJ1-1, with a weak D call TRBD1 (5 bases). The V gene lost 3 bases and the J gene lost 2 bases, with 11 bases spanning the gap. CDR3 size: 14 residues. Germline V lookup: CDR1 SGHDT, CDR2 YYEEEE. The CDR3 reads CASSYTDRNTEAFF. CDR3 bases: TGTGCCAGCAGCTATACAGACAGAAACACTGAAGCTTTCTTT.

The V call is TRBV7-2, the J call TRBJ1-3; tentatively, D is TRBD1 (5 bases). Trimming took 1 base from V and 3 from J, leaving 10 bases between them. In germline, CDR1 is SGHTA, CDR2 FQGNSA. This CDR3 has 15 amino acids. In DNA form, the CDR3 reads TGTGCCAGCAGCTTAGTGGGGACTCGTGGAAACACCATATATTTT. Translation gives CASSLVGTRGNTIYF.

The chain carries TRBV7-6 and TRBJ2-1; 9 nucleotides agree with TRBD2. The V gene's germline CDR1 is SGHVS and CDR2 FNYEAQ. V gave up 5 bases and J gave up 8 bases; unmatched junction bases: 22. The CDR3 extends over 19 amino acids. The CDR3 sequence is CASSPTRALGGRAWDEQFF. The CDR3 nucleotides read TGTGCCAGCAGCCCAACCCGAGCCCTTGGCGGGAGGGCCTGGGATGAGCAGTTCTTC.

The chain recombines TRBV19 with TRBJ1-1; TRBD1 aligns across 8 bases. CDR1 LNHDA and CDR2 SQIVND come from the germline V gene (reference sequence). This CDR3 has 17 amino acids. The V segment lost 8 bases and the J segment 3 bases; nucleotides outside the gene matches: 17. The CDR3 DNA sequence: TGTGCCAGTCTTCCGACCTTCAGGACAGGGAAGTACACTGAAGCTTTCTTT. Amino acids: CASLPTFRTGKYTEAFF.

This clone was picked up a small number of times. The rearrangement uses TRBV7-2 and TRBJ2-1; D is ambiguous. CDR1 is SGHTA and CDR2 is FQGNSA in the germline V gene. This CDR3 has 13 residues. Deletions cut 4 bases from V and 1 base from J, with 5 bases between. CDR3 in DNA: TGTGCCAGCAGCTCTTTGTCCTACAATGAGCAGTTCTTC. Residues: CASSSLSYNEQFF.

The rearrangement joins TRBV4-1 to TRBJ2-7; tentatively, D is TRBD2 (6 bases). Trimming shortened V by 4 bases and J by 6 bases, and 16 bases separated the two germline ends. In germline, CDR1 is MGHRA, CDR2 YSYEKL. The CDR3 runs to 14 residues. The CDR3 is CASSLLGWGGEQYF. The CDR3 coding sequence is TGCGCCAGCAGCCTCCTAGGGTGGGGAGGCGAGCAGTACTTC.

This clone came up a few times. The rearrangement links TRBV5-1 to TRBJ2-5; D gene uncertain. Trimming pared 0 bases from V and 4 bases from J, leaving 7 bases between. The CDR3 has 13 residues. Per germline, CDR1 SGHRS and CDR2 YFSETQ. The CDR3 spells CASSLAALETQYF. DNA for the CDR3: TGCGCCAGCAGCTTGGCAGCGCTAGAGACCCAGTACTTC.

The J gene is TRBJ2-4, the V gene TRBV4-1; the match to TRBD2 covers 7 bases. V lost 1 base and J lost 4; bases outside the gene matches: 4. Per the germline V gene, CDR1 is MGHRA and CDR2 is YSYEKL. There are 15 residues in the CDR3. The CDR3 nucleotides are TGCGCCAGCAGCCAAGGGGGGGGAGTGAAAAACATTCAGTACTTC. It yields the protein CASSQGGGVKNIQYF.

The chain recombines TRBV2 with TRBJ2-6; 10 bases fit TRBD1. The CDR3 is 17 amino acids. V shed 6 bases and J 4 bases; nucleotides not matched to a gene: 9. Germline V gene sequence: CDR1 SNHLY, CDR2 FYNNEI. The CDR3 sequence: CASSSMGQGKGANVLTF. CDR3 bases: TGTGCCAGCAGCTCTATGGGACAGGGGAAAGGGGCCAACGTCCTGACTTTC.

This clone was counted a single time. The chain carries TRBV18 and TRBJ1-4; tentative D call: TRBD1 (6 bases). CDR1 is KGHSH and CDR2 is LQKENI in the germline V gene. The length of the CDR3 is 14 residues. V lost 3 bases and J lost 8, with 13 bases in between. The CDR3 loop is CASSPRTVEEKLFF. The CDR3, as DNA: TGTGCCAGCTCACCCCGGACAGTTGAAGAAAAACTGTTTTTT.

This clone has just a few counts. The CDR3 is CASSKQGNYGYTF. The CDR3 coding sequence is TGTGCCAGTAGTAAACAGGGAAACTATGGCTACACCTTC. The chain links TRBV19 to TRBJ1-2; the D gene is possibly TRBD1 (6 bases). Trimming pared 4 bases from V and 2 bases from J, leaving 8 bases between. Germline V CDR1 and CDR2: LNHDA, SQIVND (reference sequence). This CDR3 is 13 amino acids long.

The chain uses TRBV2 and TRBJ2-7, with 7 bases lining up with TRBD2. After removal of 3 bases from V and 0 bases from J, the junction contained 8 bases not matched to a gene. Germline V lookup: CDR1 SNHLY, CDR2 FYNNEI. The CDR3 has 16 residues. This CDR3 reads CASSEVPAGSSYEQYF. DNA for the CDR3: TGTGCCAGCAGTGAGGTCCCAGCGGGGAGCTCCTACGAGCAGTACTTC.